These 27 T cell receptor beta chains were sequenced from one sample in a study of CD8+ T cells in alopecia areata. As the sequencing template, cDNA was produced by extracting RNA and reverse transcribing it. Sequencing used immunoSEQ multiplex PCR; TCRdb keeps in-frame clones, though not all of them. Here the sample spans roughly 140,000 clones, 65% to 90% being singletons. The treatment here: oral pan-JAK inhibitor, 5-10 mg twice daily. Sequenced material: CD8+ T cells sorted from blood, taken at week 4, from a patient treated with tofacitinib. Receptor source: a human donor with alopecia areata.

Turning to this clone: The sample contains more than one DNA sequence encoding this CDR3. The rearrangement links TRBV27 to TRBJ2-7; D remains ambiguous. Germline V lookup: CDR1 MNHEY, CDR2 SMNVEV (reference sequence). Deletions cut 3 bases from V and 3 bases from J, with 9 bases between. The CDR3 is 13 amino acids. Here the CDR3 reads CASSFGRNYEQYF. CDR3 DNA: TGTGCCAGCAGTTTCGGACGGAACTACGAGCAGTACTTC.

The rearrangement links TRBV5-1 to TRBJ2-3, with 14 bases lining up with TRBD2. In germline, CDR1 is SGHRS, CDR2 YFSETQ. The trim removed 0 bases at V and 5 bases at J, leaving 8 bases unmatched. The CDR3 runs to 18 residues. CDR3 sequence: CASSLVQTSGGAQDTQYF. CDR3 in DNA: TGCGCCAGCAGCTTGGTCCAGACTAGCGGGGGGGCCCAAGATACGCAGTATTTT.

The rearrangement uses TRBV29-1 and TRBJ2-7; 8 nucleotides align to TRBD1. Trimming cost V 3 bases and J 0 bases; bases outside gene matches: 10. This CDR3 contains 16 residues. Germline assignment: CDR1 SQVTM and CDR2 ANQGSEA. The CDR3 protein is CSVDNRGDRSSYEQYF. In DNA form, the CDR3 reads TGCAGCGTTGACAATCGTGGGGACAGGAGCTCCTACGAGCAGTACTTC.

Concerning this clone itself: Other DNA sequences in this sample translate to the same CDR3. The V and J genes are TRBV27 and TRBJ1-5; D remains ambiguous. The V end lost 0 bases, the J end lost 6 bases, and 9 bases lay between the germline ends. Germline loops: CDR1 MNHEY, CDR2 SMNVEV (reference sequence). The CDR3 loop spans 14 amino acids. DNA of the CDR3: TGTGCCAGCAGTTTATCCGGTTTCGGTCAGCCCCAGCATTTT. As protein: CASSLSGFGQPQHF.

The V call is TRBV7-2, the J call TRBJ2-7, with 7 positions matching TRBD1. V shed 1 base and J 0 bases; nucleotides not matched to a gene: 0. This CDR3 region has 14 residues. CDR1 is SGHTA and CDR2 is FQGNSA in the germline V gene. The CDR3 nucleotides read TGTGCCAGCAGCTTAGGGGACAGCTCCTACGAGCAGTACTTC. Its translation: CASSLGDSSYEQYF. The variable domain in full, completed from reference TRBV7-2 and TRBJ2-7, reads GAGVSQSPSNKVTEKGKDVELRCDPISGHTALYWYRQSLGQGLEFLIYFQGNSAPDKSGLPSDRFSAERTGGSVSTLTIQRTQQEDSAVYLCASSLGDSSYEQYFGPGTRLTVT.

In this sample, this clone turned up once. The chain carries TRBV7-9 and TRBJ2-7; 7 bases align to TRBD2. J was trimmed by 2 bases and V by 1 base; bases with no gene match: 8. Germline-derived CDR1 and CDR2 are SEHNR and FQNEAQ (reference sequence). This CDR3 has 16 amino acids. The CDR3 DNA is TGTGCCAGCAGCTTAGAGTGGGTAGCGGGCCCCTACGAGCAGTACTTC. As protein: CASSLEWVAGPYEQYF.

J is TRBJ2-5 and V is TRBV29-1; D is unclear. In germline, CDR1 is SQVTM, CDR2 ANQGSEA. Trimming took off 1 base at V and 4 bases at J, with 13 bases between the two ends. The CDR3 loop spans 14 amino acids. The CDR3 reads CSVEGESGTETQYF. Here the CDR3 DNA reads TGCAGCGTTGAAGGTGAATCGGGTACAGAGACCCAGTACTTC.

The chain links TRBV7-6 to TRBJ2-7; tentative D call: TRBD1 (6 bases). Germline lookup yields CDR1 SGHVS and CDR2 FNYEAQ. The CDR3 has 13 residues. V shed 5 bases and J shed 6 bases, with 14 bases lying between them. CDR3 sequence reads: CASSEDRQAEQYF. CDR3 sequence (DNA): TGTGCCAGCAGCGAGGATCGACAGGCCGAGCAGTACTTC.

The J gene is TRBJ2-7, the V gene TRBV5-1; D possibly corresponds to TRBD1 (6 bases). This CDR3 is 15 amino acids long. Germline V gene sequence: CDR1 SGHRS, CDR2 YFSETQ. Deletions cut 6 bases from V and 2 bases from J, with 18 bases between. The CDR3 DNA reads TGCGCCAGCAACTTCCGGGACAACGGGGCCTACGAGCAGTACTTC. Protein product: CASNFRDNGAYEQYF.

The V call is TRBV9, the J call TRBJ1-2; weak D call: TRBD1 (5 bases). CDR1 SGDLS and CDR2 YYNGEE come from the germline V gene. This CDR3 contains 15 residues. With 0 bases removed from V and 0 bases from J, the gap between germline ends came to 9 bases. CDR3 sequence: CASSVEGTSNYGYTF. CDR3 DNA: TGTGCCAGCAGCGTAGAGGGGACTTCTAACTATGGCTACACCTTC.

The rearrangement uses TRBV27 and TRBJ2-1, with 12 bases identical to TRBD2. V shed 6 bases, J shed 5 bases, and the junction held 2 bases outside the gene matches. This CDR3 spans 14 amino acids. The germline CDR1 and CDR2 sequences are MNHEY and SMNVEV (reference sequence). This CDR3 is CASRLAGGHNEQFF. The CDR3 coding sequence is TGTGCCAGCAGACTAGCGGGGGGACACAATGAGCAGTTCTTC.

V is TRBV4-3 and J is TRBJ1-1; 7 bases are a match to TRBD1. Germline loops: CDR1 LGHNA, CDR2 YSLEER. The ends lost 2 bases at V and 10 bases at J; junction bases unmatched: 10. The CDR3 covers 14 residues. The CDR3 coding sequence is TGCGCCAGCAGCCAAACAACAGGGGTGGGGGTAGCTTTCTTT. Residues: CASSQTTGVGVAFF.

V gene TRBV7-6 combines with J gene TRBJ2-5, with 7 bases matching TRBD1. The ends lost 3 bases at V and 5 bases at J; junction bases unmatched: 6. The length of the CDR3 is 14 residues. Germline loops: CDR1 SGHVS, CDR2 FNYEAQ. In nucleotides, the CDR3 is TGTGCCAGCAGCTTTGAAGGGGGCGCGGAGACCCAGTACTTC. This sequence encodes CASSFEGGAETQYF.

Remarks on this clone: This likely traces to a read error, being one base from a far larger clone. This chain uses TRBV4-3 with TRBJ1-2; the match to TRBD1 covers 7 bases. Germline lookup yields CDR1 LGHNA and CDR2 YSLEER. V gave up 5 bases and J gave up 2 bases; unmatched junction bases: 2. The CDR3 sequence is 13 residues long. The CDR3, as DNA: TGCGCCAGCAGCTTGGGACAGAACTATGGCTACACCTTC. Translating it yields CASSLGQNYGYTF.

The chain employs TRBV6-1 and TRBJ2-3; 10 nucleotides line up with TRBD2. The CDR3 consists of 15 residues. V lost 8 bases and J lost 4; bases outside the gene matches: 9. Germline V gives CDR1 MNHNS, CDR2 SASEGT. The CDR3 region is CASQIAGGQADTQYF. The CDR3 DNA sequence: TGTGCCAGCCAGATAGCGGGGGGCCAGGCAGATACGCAGTATTTT.

J is TRBJ2-7 and V is TRBV7-9, with 9 positions matching TRBD1. This CDR3 has 15 residues. Germline V gives CDR1 SEHNR, CDR2 FQNEAQ (reference sequence). The trim removed 6 bases at V and 1 base at J, leaving 7 bases unmatched. The CDR3 loop reads CASSSGQGLSYEQYF. Written as DNA, the CDR3 is TGTGCCAGCAGTTCGGGACAGGGCTTGTCCTACGAGCAGTACTTC. The full variable domain, with the rest looked up from reference TRBV7-9 and TRBJ2-7, is DTGVSQNPRHKITKRGQNVTFRCDPISEHNRLYWYRQTLGQGPEFLTYFQNEAQLEKSRLLSDRFSAERPKGSFSTLEIQRTEQGDSAMYLCASSSGQGLSYEQYFGPGTRLTVT.

In this sample, this clone turned up once. The chain has TRBV7-9 and TRBJ2-5; D gene unclear. The CDR3 length is 16 residues. The V gene lost 6 bases and the J gene lost 5 bases, with 22 bases spanning the gap. Germline V lookup: CDR1 SEHNR, CDR2 FQNEAQ (reference sequence). The CDR3 reads CASSLGFGVAGETQYF. The CDR3 DNA reads as TGTGCCAGCAGTCTAGGATTTGGAGTGGCCGGGGAGACCCAGTACTTC.

V is TRBV13 and J is TRBJ2-3; weak D call: TRBD1 (6 bases). CDR1 and CDR2 from the germline V gene are PRHDT and FYEKMQ (reference sequence). The germline V and J ends were trimmed by 3 bases and 2 bases, with 15 bases remaining between them. This CDR3 comprises 16 residues. The CDR3 loop reads CASSLVRDTNTDTQYF. In DNA form, the CDR3 reads TGTGCCAGCAGCTTGGTGAGGGACACGAACACAGATACGCAGTATTTT.

This clone was seen a handful of times. The chain carries TRBV9 and TRBJ1-1; TRBD1 matches at 9 bases. J gave up 0 bases and V 3 bases, and 12 bases lay outside the gene matches. The CDR3 length is 18 residues. Looked up from germline, CDR1 is SGDLS and CDR2 is YYNGEE. CDR3 protein: CASSASGTGSDMNTEAFF. DNA for the CDR3: TGTGCCAGCAGCGCTTCCGGGACAGGGAGTGACATGAACACTGAAGCTTTCTTT.

In its sample, this clone was seen a few times. This chain connects TRBV2 to TRBJ2-7; no reliable D call. The CDR3 contains 14 residues. V dropped 0 bases and J dropped 3 bases, with 9 bases sitting between them. Germline V CDR1 and CDR2: SNHLY, FYNNEI. The DNA for the CDR3 is TGTGCCAGCAGTGAAGCGAAACTCCACTACGAGCAGTACTTC. It translates to CASSEAKLHYEQYF.

The chain links TRBV5-6 to TRBJ2-5; D is undetermined. The CDR3 is 17 amino acids. Per the germline V gene, CDR1 is SGHDT and CDR2 is YYEEEE. V dropped 1 base and J dropped 5 bases, with 21 bases sitting between them. DNA of the CDR3: TGTGCCAGCAGCTTGATTACCGAAGGGAAGGTCGGGGAGACCCAGTACTTC. It specifies CASSLITEGKVGETQYF.

The chain joins TRBV9 to TRBJ1-3; tentatively, D is TRBD1 (5 bases). The germline V gene has CDR1 SGDLS and CDR2 YYNGEE. Trimming cost V 0 bases and J 0 bases, with 16 bases left between them. The CDR3 has 18 residues. The CDR3 reads CASSVAWSVDTSGNTIYF. In DNA, the CDR3 is TGTGCCAGCAGCGTAGCATGGTCCGTGGACACCTCTGGAAACACCATATATTTT.

The genes are TRBV29-1 and TRBJ2-1, with unresolved D. The germline V and J ends were trimmed by 0 bases and 5 bases, with 11 bases remaining between them. This CDR3 is 14 amino acids long. Looked up from germline, CDR1 is SQVTM and CDR2 is ANQGSEA. CDR3 residues: CSVEDITRDNEQFF. The CDR3 nucleotides read TGCAGCGTTGAAGACATCACAAGAGACAATGAGCAGTTCTTC.

The CDR3 sequence is CASCGTGGLKTQYF. For the CDR3, the DNA is TGTGCCAGCTGTGGGACAGGGGGTTTAAAGACCCAGTACTTC. The rearrangement links TRBV11-3 to TRBJ2-5; TRBD1 agrees at 11 bases. Trimming removed 8 bases from V and 6 bases from J; junction bases left unmatched: 8. The CDR3 totals 14 residues. From germline, CDR1 is SGHNT and CDR2 YENEEA.

CDR3 sequence: CASSGARDTQYF. CDR3 bases: TGTGCCAGCAGTGGGGCCAGGGATACGCAGTATTTT. The chain employs TRBV2 and TRBJ2-3; unclear D gene. The CDR3 runs 12 residues. V was pared by 4 bases and J by 6 bases, with 8 bases between. Per the germline V gene, CDR1 is SNHLY and CDR2 is FYNNEI.

The chain has TRBV7-2 and TRBJ2-1; tentatively, D is TRBD1 or TRBD2 (5 bases each). Trimming removed 5 bases at V and 10 bases at J, with 15 bases between. Germline CDR1 is SGHTA and CDR2 is FQGNSA. CDR3 size: 13 residues. The CDR3 nucleotides are TGTGCCAGCAGCAATCAGCGAGGGGACGAGCAGTTCTTC. Translating it yields CASSNQRGDEQFF.

The rearrangement joins TRBV6-5 to TRBJ1-5; D gene uncertain. This CDR3 region has 12 residues. The V gene lost 5 bases and the J gene lost 6 bases, with 8 bases spanning the gap. The V gene's germline CDR1 is MNHEY and CDR2 SVGAGI. The CDR3 nucleotides read TGTGCCAGCAGTAACGGCGTTCAGCCCCAGCATTTT. Translating it yields CASSNGVQPQHF.